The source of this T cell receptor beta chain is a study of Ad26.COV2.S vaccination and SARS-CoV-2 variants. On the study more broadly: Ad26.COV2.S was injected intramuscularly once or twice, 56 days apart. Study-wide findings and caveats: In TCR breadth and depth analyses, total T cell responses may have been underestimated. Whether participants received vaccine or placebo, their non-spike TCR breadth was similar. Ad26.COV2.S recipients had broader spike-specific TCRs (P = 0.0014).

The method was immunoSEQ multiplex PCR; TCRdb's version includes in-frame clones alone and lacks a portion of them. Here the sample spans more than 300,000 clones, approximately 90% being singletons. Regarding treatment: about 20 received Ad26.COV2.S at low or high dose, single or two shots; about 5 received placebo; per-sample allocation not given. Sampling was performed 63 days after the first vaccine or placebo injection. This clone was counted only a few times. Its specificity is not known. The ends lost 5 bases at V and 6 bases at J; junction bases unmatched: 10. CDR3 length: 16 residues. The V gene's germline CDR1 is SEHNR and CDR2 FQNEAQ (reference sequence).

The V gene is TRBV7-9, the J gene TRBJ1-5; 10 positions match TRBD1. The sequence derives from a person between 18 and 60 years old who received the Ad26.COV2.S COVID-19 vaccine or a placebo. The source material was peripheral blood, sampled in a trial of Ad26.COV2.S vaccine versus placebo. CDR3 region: CASSRQGAEGGQPQHF. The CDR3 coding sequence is TGTGCCAGCAGCCGACAGGGGGCTGAGGGTGGTCAGCCCCAGCATTTT.